Included here is one T cell receptor beta chain sequence, with context. Its antigen is as yet unknown. These data come from a study of cytomegalovirus exposure and HLA in healthy donors. Across the whole study: Among the 370 or so donors who were genotyped, 81% fell in the genetic ancestry cluster that is associated with self-reported Caucasian donors.

The PCR made use of 60 Vbeta and 13 Jbeta primers. Measured with immunoSEQ multiplex PCR; TCRdb has only the in-frame clones, and not every one. Altogether 200,000 to 250,000 clones are present, around 80% being singletons, with the ten largest covering less than 3.5%. Study-wide results and caveats: Analysis performed later showed TCR beta chains linked to HLA being more clonally expanded than equally common others. Later analysis identified a missense DCLRE1C variant that was linked to TCR beta V- and J-gene trimming.

Sample: PBMCs. The clonotype originates from a woman in her fifties or sixties in good health and CMV-seropositive.

As DNA, the CDR3 is TGTGCCAGCAGTGGCCGGGACAGTGGTGGCTACACCTTC. Amino acid sequence: CASSGRDSGGYTF. The genes are TRBV6-1 and TRBJ1-2, with 7 bases matching TRBD1. The CDR3 consists of 13 residues. Trimming cost V 4 bases and J 7 bases; bases outside gene matches: 6. Germline loops: CDR1 MNHNS, CDR2 SASEGT.